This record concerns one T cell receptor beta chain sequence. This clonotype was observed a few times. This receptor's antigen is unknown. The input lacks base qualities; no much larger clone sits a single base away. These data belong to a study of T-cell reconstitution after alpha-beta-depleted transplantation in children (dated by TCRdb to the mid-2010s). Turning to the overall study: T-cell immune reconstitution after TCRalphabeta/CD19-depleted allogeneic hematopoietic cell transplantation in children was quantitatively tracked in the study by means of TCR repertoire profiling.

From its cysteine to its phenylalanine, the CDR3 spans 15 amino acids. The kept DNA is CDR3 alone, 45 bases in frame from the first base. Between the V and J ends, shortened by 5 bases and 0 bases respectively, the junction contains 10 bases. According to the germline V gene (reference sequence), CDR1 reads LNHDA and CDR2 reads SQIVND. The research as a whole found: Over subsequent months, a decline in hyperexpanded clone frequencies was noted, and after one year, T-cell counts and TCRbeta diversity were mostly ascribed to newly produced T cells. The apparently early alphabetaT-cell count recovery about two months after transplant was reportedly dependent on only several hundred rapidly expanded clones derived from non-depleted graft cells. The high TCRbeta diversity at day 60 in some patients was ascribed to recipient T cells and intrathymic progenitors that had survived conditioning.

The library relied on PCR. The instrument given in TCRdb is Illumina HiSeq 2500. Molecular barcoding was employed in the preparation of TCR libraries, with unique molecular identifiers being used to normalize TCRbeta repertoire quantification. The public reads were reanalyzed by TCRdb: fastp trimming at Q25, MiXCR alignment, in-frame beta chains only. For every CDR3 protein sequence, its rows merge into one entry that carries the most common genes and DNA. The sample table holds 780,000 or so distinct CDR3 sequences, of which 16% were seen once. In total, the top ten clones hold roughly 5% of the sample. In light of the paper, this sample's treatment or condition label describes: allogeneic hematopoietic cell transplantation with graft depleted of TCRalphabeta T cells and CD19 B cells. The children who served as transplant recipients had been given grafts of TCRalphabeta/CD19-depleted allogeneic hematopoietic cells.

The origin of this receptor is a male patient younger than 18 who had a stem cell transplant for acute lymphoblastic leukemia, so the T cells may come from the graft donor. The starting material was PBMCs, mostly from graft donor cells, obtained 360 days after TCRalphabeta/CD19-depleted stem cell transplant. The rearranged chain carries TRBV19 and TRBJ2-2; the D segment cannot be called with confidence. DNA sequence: TGTGCCAGTAGTGGGGTTCCTCCGAACACCGGGGAGCTGTTTTTT. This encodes CASSGVPPNTGELFF.